The next 29 T cell receptor beta chains were all read from a single sample in a study of T cell clonotyping in hematopoietic cell transplantation (dated by TCRdb to the early 2020s). Receptor amplification or capture employed the immunoSEQ multiplex PCR assay. This is the immuneACCESS table as TCRdb keeps it, with only in-frame sequences that have V and J called. A part of the clones is gone; compared with another copy, unresolved V genes explain less than half, and the rest is unexplained. The sample table lists some 29,000 clones, over 65% of them with a count of one. The ten most abundant clones make up 6% to 8.5% of the sample. The intended sense of this specimen's time point label: recipient sample about 28 days before transplant, after cytoreduction. This specimen consisted of peripheral blood mononuclear cells, obtained before stem cell transplant. The receptors here all came from a woman aged 25-40 years with chronic myeloid leukemia. Some clones in this sample may be carry-over from other donors' samples.

This clone has just one count. The chain uses TRBV11-1 and TRBJ1-1, with no clear D. With 1 base removed from V and 3 bases from J, the gap between germline ends came to 12 bases. The CDR3 sequence is 15 residues long. The germline V gene encodes CDR1 SGHAT and CDR2 FQDESV (reference sequence). CDR3 protein: CASSLGLGRDTEAFF. CDR3 DNA sequence: TGTGCCAGCAGCTTAGGCTTGGGTCGGGACACTGAAGCTTTCTTT.

The chain carries TRBV27 and TRBJ2-7; D remains unclear. Germline-derived CDR1 and CDR2 are MNHEY and SMNVEV (reference sequence). There are 13 residues in the CDR3. With 3 bases removed from V and 6 bases from J, the gap between germline ends came to 12 bases. The CDR3 loop is CASSFLGRGEQYF. The CDR3 bases are TGTGCCAGCAGTTTTTTGGGTCGCGGCGAGCAGTACTTC.

The chain uses TRBV10-3 and TRBJ1-1; possibly TRBD1 for D (5 bases). This CDR3 comprises 15 residues. Germline V gene lookup returns CDR1 ENHRY and CDR2 SYGVKD. Trimming pared 1 base from V and 5 bases from J, leaving 14 bases between. CDR3 amino acids: CAISELQGGGTEAFF. CDR3 sequence (DNA): TGTGCCATCAGTGAGTTGCAGGGTGGTGGGACTGAAGCTTTCTTT.

CDR3 in DNA: TGCGCCAGCAGTTCAGTCAGTGCCGATGGCTACACCTTC. Amino acids: CASSSVSADGYTF. This chain links TRBV5-1 with TRBJ1-2; no clear D. Trimming shortened V by 5 bases and J by 6 bases, and 14 bases separated the two germline ends. Germline V gene lookup returns CDR1 SGHRS and CDR2 YFSETQ. The CDR3 totals 13 residues.

This clone was seen only once. The rearrangement joins TRBV6-5 to TRBJ1-6; D remains unclear. The CDR3 totals 15 residues. Per germline, CDR1 MNHEY and CDR2 SVGAGI. Trimming cost V 9 bases and J 1 base, with 13 bases left between them. The CDR3 DNA reads TGTGCCAGTAGTACCGGGGAGTCCTATAATTCACCCCTCCACTTT. Its protein product is CASSTGESYNSPLHF.

The rearrangement joins TRBV6-6 to TRBJ2-7, with a tentative D call TRBD2 (6 bases). Germline-derived CDR1 and CDR2 are MNHNY and SVGAGI (reference sequence). The V gene lost 11 bases and the J gene lost 1 base, with 15 bases spanning the gap. This CDR3 has 13 residues. CDR3 DNA sequence: TGTGCCTCCCGAGACGGGAGTTCCTACGAGCAGTACTTC. It specifies CASRDGSSYEQYF.

The chain couples TRBV7-2 to TRBJ1-2, with TRBD1 as a possible D gene (6 bases). The CDR3 is made up of 15 amino acids. In germline, CDR1 is SGHTA, CDR2 FQGNSA. With 1 base removed from V and 6 bases from J, the gap between germline ends came to 15 bases. CDR3 bases: TGTGCCAGCAGCTTAGGACGGACAGCGAGGGATGGCTACACCTTC. It yields the protein CASSLGRTARDGYTF.

By frequency in the sample, this clone is medium-sized. The CDR3 nucleotides are TGCGCCAGCAGCCAGCCGGGACAGTATAATTCACCCCTCCACTTT. Protein sequence: CASSQPGQYNSPLHF. This chain connects TRBV4-1 to TRBJ1-6, with TRBD1 matching over 7 bases. Germline trimming cut 3 bases from V and 4 bases from J; bases unmatched to any gene: 3. This CDR3 spans 15 amino acids. Germline V gene sequence: CDR1 MGHRA, CDR2 YSYEKL.

The chain links TRBV30 to TRBJ2-7; TRBD1 matches 9 bases. Germline lookup yields CDR1 GTSNPN and CDR2 SVGIG (reference sequence). J gave up 2 bases and V 2 bases, and 1 base lay outside the gene matches. The CDR3 has 13 amino acids. CDR3 residues: CAWSRDRAYEQYF. The DNA of the CDR3 is TGTGCCTGGAGTAGGGACAGGGCCTACGAGCAGTACTTC. Combining the CDR3 with reference TRBV30 and TRBJ2-7 gives the whole variable domain SQTIHQWPATLVQPVGSPLSLECTVEGTSNPNLYWYRQAAGRGLQLLFYSVGIGQISSEVPQNLSASRPQDRQFILSSKKLLLSDSGFYLCAWSRDRAYEQYFGPGTRLTVT.

The count of this clone is one. V gene TRBV29-1 combines with J gene TRBJ1-1; D not resolved. The V gene's germline CDR1 is SQVTM and CDR2 ANQGSEA. The CDR3 length is 12 residues. The germline V and J ends were trimmed by 6 bases and 1 base, with 9 bases remaining between them. The CDR3 loop is CSVRHTNTEAFF. The CDR3, as DNA: TGCAGCGTAAGACACACGAACACTGAAGCTTTCTTT.

The chain has TRBV30 and TRBJ1-5, with no clear D. The germline V gene has CDR1 GTSNPN and CDR2 SVGIG (reference sequence). This CDR3 is built from 15 residues. V lost 4 bases and J 2 bases, leaving 15 bases between the germline ends. The CDR3 loop reads CAWTPPGKGNQPQHF. The CDR3 nucleotides read TGTGCCTGGACGCCGCCGGGTAAGGGCAATCAGCCCCAGCATTTT.

This chain uses TRBV28 with TRBJ1-1; 10 positions match TRBD1. From germline, CDR1 is MDHEN and CDR2 SYDVKM. This CDR3 comprises 16 residues. V lost 2 bases to trimming and J lost 5 bases; unmatched junction nucleotides: 8. CDR3 DNA: TGTGCCAGCAGTTTAGGTGGGGGACAGGGGATAACTGAAGCTTTCTTT. The encoded protein is CASSLGGGQGITEAFF.

This chain connects TRBV9 to TRBJ1-1; D not resolved. Trimming shortened V by 0 bases and J by 8 bases, and 17 bases separated the two germline ends. The CDR3 runs 15 residues. CDR1 is SGDLS, CDR2 YYNGEE, per germline. CDR3 DNA: TGTGCCAGCAGCGTAGTTGGGGAACCCGCCCAGGAAGCTTTCTTT. Residues: CASSVVGEPAQEAFF.

The chain recombines TRBV6-5 with TRBJ2-7, with TRBD2 as a possible D gene (5 bases). The CDR3 consists of 13 residues. The germline gives CDR1 MNHEY, CDR2 SVGAGI. Trimming took off 8 bases at V and 0 bases at J, with 11 bases between the two ends. The CDR3 region is CASVQRNSYEQYF. CDR3 DNA: TGTGCCAGCGTCCAGCGGAACTCCTACGAGCAGTACTTC.

This clone was seen just once. The CDR3 loop is CSARADYGYTF. The CDR3, as DNA: TGCAGTGCTAGGGCAGACTATGGCTACACCTTC. The rearrangement uses TRBV20-1 and TRBJ1-2; no firm D call. Germline lookup yields CDR1 DFQATT and CDR2 SNEGSKA (reference sequence). Trimming took off 3 bases at V and 3 bases at J, with 5 bases between the two ends. CDR3 size: 11 residues.

This clone was counted only a few times. This chain uses TRBV6-7 with TRBJ2-7; D gene unclear. TRBV6-7 carries the ORF label, with uncertain function. The V end lost 5 bases, the J end lost 6 bases, and 20 bases lay between the germline ends. This CDR3 has 15 amino acids. The CDR3 nucleotides are TGTGCCAGCAGTACCCAGGCCCCCAAAAGGGTCGAGCAGTACGTC. Its protein is CASSTQAPKRVEQYV.

The chain uses TRBV27 and TRBJ1-5; D not certain. Germline values: CDR1 MNHEY, CDR2 SMNVEV (reference sequence). The CDR3 is made up of 12 amino acids. The V and J ends lost 6 bases and 4 bases respectively, with 7 bases between them. For the CDR3, the DNA is TGTGCCAGCAGCATAGCTAATCAGCCCCAGCATTTT. Translating it yields CASSIANQPQHF.

The V and J genes are TRBV19 and TRBJ2-5; TRBD1 matches at 9 bases. The length of the CDR3 is 15 residues. Germline loops: CDR1 LNHDA, CDR2 SQIVND (reference sequence). The trim removed 4 bases at V and 5 bases at J, leaving 8 bases unmatched. The CDR3 DNA sequence: TGTGCCAGTAGTACCCTTGGACAGGGGATGGAGACCCAGTACTTC. Translated, it gives CASSTLGQGMETQYF. Full variable domain (rest looked up from reference TRBV19 and TRBJ2-5): DGGITQSPKYLFRKEGQNVTLSCEQNLNHDAMYWYRQDPGQGLRLIYYSQIVNDFQKGDIAEGYSVSREKKESFPLTVTSAQKNPTAFYLCASSTLGQGMETQYFGPGTRLLVL.

This rearrangement joins TRBV19 to TRBJ1-2, with D tentatively TRBD1 (6 bases). CDR1 LNHDA and CDR2 SQIVND come from the germline V gene (reference sequence). The CDR3 is 14 amino acids. Trimming removed 5 bases at V and 4 bases at J, with 14 bases between. CDR3 nucleotide sequence: TGTGCCAGTAGTGACCCAGGGGAGGTCTATGGCTACACCTTC. This codes for CASSDPGEVYGYTF.

This clone was observed a few times. CDR3 loop: CASSYSQGYNQPQHF. The DNA for the CDR3 is TGTGCCAGCAGTTACTCTCAGGGTTACAATCAGCCCCAGCATTTT. The rearrangement joins TRBV6-6 to TRBJ1-5; maybe TRBD1 (5 bases). The CDR3 is 15 amino acids. Trimming shortened V by 0 bases and J by 3 bases, and 9 bases separated the two germline ends. CDR1 MNHNY and CDR2 SVGAGI come from the germline V gene (reference sequence).

The rearrangement joins TRBV9 to TRBJ2-7; D ambiguous. The V gene's germline CDR1 is SGDLS and CDR2 YYNGEE. The CDR3 is made up of 14 amino acids. Trimming left V 0 bases short and J 3 bases short, with 10 bases between. The CDR3 coding sequence is TGTGCCAGCAGCGTAGGAGGAGCAAACTACGAGCAGTACTTC. This codes for CASSVGGANYEQYF.

The genes are TRBV7-9 and TRBJ1-2, with 7 bases matching TRBD1. The V segment lost 2 bases and the J segment 8 bases; nucleotides outside the gene matches: 8. Looked up from germline, CDR1 is SEHNR and CDR2 is FQNEAQ (reference sequence). CDR3 length: 14 amino acids. The CDR3 nucleotides read TGTGCCAGCAGCTTAACGGAGGGGGCGGGAGGCTACACCTTC. This gives the protein CASSLTEGAGGYTF.

The V and J genes are TRBV7-6 and TRBJ1-3; D is ambiguous. Trimming took 1 base from V and 7 from J, leaving 8 bases between them. The V gene's germline CDR1 is SGHVS and CDR2 FNYEAQ. The length of the CDR3 is 13 residues. CDR3 sequence: CASSLGSGNTIYF. CDR3 in DNA: TGTGCCAGCAGCTTAGGCAGTGGGAACACCATATATTTT.

The chain combines TRBV2 with TRBJ1-3; D might be TRBD1 (5 bases). V was shortened by 2 bases and J by 0 bases, with 8 bases between the two germline ends. The CDR3 is 15 amino acids. Germline V gene data show CDR1 as SNHLY and CDR2 as FYNNEI. CDR3 DNA: TGTGCCAGCAGTGAACAGGGTCACTCTGGAAACACCATATATTTT. Its protein product is CASSEQGHSGNTIYF.

The chain has TRBV6-1 and TRBJ2-2; D gene uncertain. CDR1 MNHNS and CDR2 SASEGT come from the germline V gene. V lost 3 bases to trimming and J lost 5 bases, with 13 bases between them. The CDR3 has 15 amino acids. The CDR3 spells CASSERGFGTGELFF. The CDR3 DNA is TGTGCCAGCAGTGAGCGCGGTTTTGGTACCGGGGAGCTGTTTTTT.

The rearrangement joins TRBV6-1 to TRBJ1-2, with a possible D match to TRBD1 (5 bases). Germline loops: CDR1 MNHNS, CDR2 SASEGT. V lost 2 bases to trimming and J lost 5 bases, with 15 bases between them. This CDR3 has 15 amino acids. The CDR3 is CASSEFMGVLYGYTF. The CDR3 DNA reads as TGTGCCAGCAGTGAATTTATGGGGGTGCTTTATGGCTACACCTTC.

In this sample, this clone turned up once. The V gene is TRBV19, the J gene TRBJ1-5; D call uncertain. V was pared by 7 bases and J by 9 bases, with 16 bases between. This CDR3 spans 13 amino acids. CDR1 and CDR2 (germline): LNHDA, SQIVND (reference sequence). CDR3 in amino acids: CASTLDGGRPQHF. CDR3 nucleotide sequence: TGTGCCAGTACCCTGGACGGAGGAAGGCCCCAGCATTTT.

The CDR3 DNA sequence: TGTGCCAGCAGCTCGTTAAACAGGGGTGGGAATTCACCCCTCCACTTT. This encodes CASSSLNRGGNSPLHF. The V gene is TRBV7-2, the J gene TRBJ1-6, with 7 bases fitting TRBD1. V lost 4 bases and J lost 7; bases outside the gene matches: 10. This CDR3 is built from 16 residues. Germline V gene lookup returns CDR1 SGHTA and CDR2 FQGNSA.

In this sample, this clone turned up once. The chain uses TRBV5-1 and TRBJ2-3; 10 bases line up with TRBD2. Trimming removed 0 bases from V and 1 base from J; junction bases left unmatched: 8. This CDR3 has 18 residues. Germline V gives CDR1 SGHRS, CDR2 YFSETQ. The CDR3 DNA reads as TGCGCCAGCAGCTTGGCCCCGATAGCGGGGGGACGCACAGATACGCAGTATTTT. This sequence encodes CASSLAPIAGGRTDTQYF. The full variable domain, completed using reference TRBV5-1 and TRBJ2-3, is KAGVTQTPRYLIKTRGQQVTLSCSPISGHRSVSWYQQTPGQGLQFLFEYFSETQRNKGNFPGRFSGRQFSNSRSEMNVSTLELGDSALYLCASSLAPIAGGRTDTQYFGPGTRLTVL.